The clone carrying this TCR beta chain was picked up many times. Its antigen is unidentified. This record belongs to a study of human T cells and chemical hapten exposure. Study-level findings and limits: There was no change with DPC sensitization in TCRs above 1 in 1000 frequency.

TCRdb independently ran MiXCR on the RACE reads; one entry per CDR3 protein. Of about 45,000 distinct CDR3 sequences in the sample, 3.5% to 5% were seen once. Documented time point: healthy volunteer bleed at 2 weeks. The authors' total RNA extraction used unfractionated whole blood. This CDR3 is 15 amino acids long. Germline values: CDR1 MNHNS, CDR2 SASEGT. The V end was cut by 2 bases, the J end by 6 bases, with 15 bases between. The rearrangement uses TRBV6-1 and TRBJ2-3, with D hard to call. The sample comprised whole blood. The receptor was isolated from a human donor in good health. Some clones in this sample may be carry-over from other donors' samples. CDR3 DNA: TGTGCCAGCAGTGAAACGACACCCTTCTGGGATACGCAGTATTTT. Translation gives CASSETTPFWDTQYF.